The clone carrying this T cell receptor (beta chain) was observed a few times. The antigen remains undetermined. Time point meaning: newly diagnosed GD, antithyroid drugs for less than 3 months. PBMC RNA served as the TCR library source. The data stem from a study of regulatory T cells in long-lasting Graves disease. Study as a whole: Antithyroid drugs had been given to newly diagnosed Graves' patients for under 3 months.

According to the study, TCR beta libraries were built with iRepertoire HTBI primers and CDR3-region Arm-PCR. One entry per CDR3 protein, called by TCRdb with MiXCR from the multiplex PCR reads. Of fewer than 350,000 distinct CDR3 sequences in the sample, 15% to 20% are singletons; the top ten hold approximately 35%. V was pared by 4 bases and J by 4 bases, with 5 bases of the junction left unmatched. This CDR3 comprises 15 residues. Germline V gene sequence: CDR1 SQVTM, CDR2 ANQGSEA. Points from the study as a whole: Whereas new patients shared 970 or so public clonotypes, persistent patients shared more, at 2,741.

The sequencing used peripheral blood mononuclear cells (PBMCs), collected at new diagnosis, from a patient treated with antithyroid drugs. The chain couples TRBV29-1 to TRBJ2-1; 12 bases are a match to TRBD2. The sequence came from a female donor with Graves disease. The CDR3 region is CSVVGGLAGYNEQFF. Here the CDR3 DNA reads TGCAGCGTTGTGGGGGGACTAGCGGGTTACAATGAGCAGTTCTTC.